This section outlines one TCR beta chain sequence together with its context. Authors' analysis steps: The assay estimated nucleated cells by amplifying reference gene primers. Some clones are missing from TCRdb's copy, which holds only in-frame ones; the method was immunoSEQ multiplex PCR. V and J calls plus clone size are reproduced from that table; the DNA served to infer D and trimming. Of roughly 250,000 clones listed, about 87% are singletons. This record belongs to a study of blood T cell repertoires in COVID-19. Across the study: Sites in the United States, Italy and Spain provided acute and convalescent COVID-19 samples. T cells, B-cell-depleted T cells, or PBMCs supplied cDNA or gDNA.

Germline-derived CDR1 and CDR2 are MGHDK and SYGVNS. Trimming took off 2 bases at V and 1 base at J, with 8 bases between the two ends. This CDR3 has 14 amino acids. Sequencing input: peripheral blood. This chain uses TRBV25-1 with TRBJ1-1, with D unresolved. The clonotype originates from a woman in her thirties or forties with acute or convalescent COVID-19. The CDR3 sequence is CASSEEAPNTEAFF. The CDR3 region has the DNA TGTGCCAGCAGTGAAGAGGCGCCGAACACTGAAGCTTTCTTT.